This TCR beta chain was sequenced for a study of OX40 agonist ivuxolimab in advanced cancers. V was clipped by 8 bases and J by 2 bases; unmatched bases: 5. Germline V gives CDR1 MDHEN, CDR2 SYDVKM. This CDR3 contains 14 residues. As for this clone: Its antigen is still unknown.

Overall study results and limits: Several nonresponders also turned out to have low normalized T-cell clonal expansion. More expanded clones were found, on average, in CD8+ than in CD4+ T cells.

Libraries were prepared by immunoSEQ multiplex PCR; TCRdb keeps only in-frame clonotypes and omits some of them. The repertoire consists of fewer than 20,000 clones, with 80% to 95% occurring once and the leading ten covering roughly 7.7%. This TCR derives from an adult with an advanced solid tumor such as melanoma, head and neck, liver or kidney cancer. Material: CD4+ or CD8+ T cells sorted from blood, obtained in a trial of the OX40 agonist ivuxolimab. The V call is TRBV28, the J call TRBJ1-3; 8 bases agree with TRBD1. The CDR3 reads CASAWTGPGNTIYF. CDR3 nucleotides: TGTGCCAGCGCTTGGACAGGGCCTGGAAACACCATATATTTT.